Below, one T cell receptor beta chain is given with its context. The specificity of this receptor is unknown. Base qualities were left out, and no much larger clone turns up one base away. Library construction relied on the immunoSEQ multiplex PCR assay. Drawn from immuneACCESS, this table holds only the in-frame rearrangements with V and J called that TCRdb kept. Clones are partly lost; checked studies trace under half to an unresolved V gene and leave the rest unexplained. Recorded for this sample are 130,000 or so clones; 86% of them occurred a single time. The top ten clones comprise roughly 12% of the sample. In the germline V gene, CDR1 corresponds to SQVTM and CDR2 to ANQGSEA. V and J lose 4 bases and 3 bases, and a span of 12 bases separates them. The CDR3 has 13 amino acids, counting the end cysteine and phenylalanine. Only the CDR3 region is kept as DNA, spanning 39 bases read in frame from base 1.

For each enrolled patient, mismatch repair deficiency was established using either polymerase chain reaction or immunohistochemistry. TCR sequencing was carried out for three patients who responded to pembrolizumab therapy. The phase II trial prospectively tested pembrolizumab PD-1 blockade in advanced mismatch repair-deficient cancers regardless of tissue of origin. Peripheral blood T cell samples were gathered serially, both before PD-1 blockade started and at multiple time points afterward. Blood sampling times were reported as weeks after the first pembrolizumab dose. The record originates from a study of PD-1 blockade in mismatch repair-deficient tumors (dated by TCRdb to the late 2010s). About the study as a whole: Between late 2013 and September 2016, the trial enrolled around 91 consecutive patients with about twelve mismatch repair-deficient cancer types, every one of whom had been previously treated and was progressing. Deep sequencing of TCR CDR3 regions was used to track tumor-associated T cell clones in peripheral blood of patients responding to PD-1 blockade.

Results the study describes overall, beyond this receptor: Clones residing in the tumor, which were often undetectable in blood before treatment, expanded quickly after pembrolizumab and then contracted, generally before radiologic responses.

The source material was peripheral blood, sampled 44 weeks after starting pembrolizumab. The rearrangement joined TRBV29-1 to TRBJ1-2; confidence is insufficient to name the D gene. The receptor comes from an adult with mismatch repair-deficient cancer. Here the CDR3 is given as CSVVHLLDYGYTF. The DNA sequence is TGCAGCGTTGTTCATCTCTTGGACTATGGCTACACCTTC.